The 18 T cell receptor beta chains reported below all come from one sample, sequenced in a study of cytomegalovirus exposure and HLA in healthy donors. Sequencing used immunoSEQ multiplex PCR; TCRdb keeps in-frame clones, though not all of them. The sample lists some 170,000 clones; about 96% were seen once. The sample was PBMCs. The origin of the receptors is a woman aged 18-30 years in good health and CMV-seronegative.

This clone was seen once. The CDR3 DNA follows: TGCGCCAGCAGCTTGGCTAGCGGGGGGCAGGGGGAGGATGAGCAGTTCTTC. Translating gives CASSLASGGQGEDEQFF. The rearrangement links TRBV5-1 to TRBJ2-1; the match to TRBD2 covers 11 bases. CDR1 and CDR2 (germline): SGHRS, YFSETQ. J was trimmed by 8 bases and V by 0 bases; bases with no gene match: 10. This CDR3 has 17 residues.

In its sample, this clone was seen once. V is TRBV5-1 and J is TRBJ2-7; the D is unclear. Between the trimmed V and J ends, which lost 5 bases and 0 bases, there was a span of 15 bases. The CDR3 has 15 amino acids. CDR1 and CDR2 from the germline V gene are SGHRS and YFSETQ. Here the CDR3 DNA reads TGCGCCAGCAGTCTAGGTATGGTCAGCTCCTACGAGCAGTACTTC. Its protein product is CASSLGMVSSYEQYF.

Here the CDR3 reads CASSLGMGQPSTDTQYF. The CDR3 DNA reads as TGTGCCAGCAGCTTGGGCATGGGACAGCCTAGCACAGATACGCAGTATTTT. V usage is TRBV5-6 and J usage is TRBJ2-3; 7 nucleotides line up with TRBD1. The CDR3 is 17 amino acids. Germline V gives CDR1 SGHDT, CDR2 YYEEEE. With 0 bases clipped from V and 0 bases from J, the junction kept 7 bases outside the gene matches. The full variable domain, its missing parts supplied by reference TRBV5-6 and TRBJ2-3, is DAGVTQSPTHLIKTRGQQVTLRCSPKSGHDTVSWYQQALGQGPQFIFQYYEEEERQRGNFPDRFSGHQFPNYSSELNVNALLLGDSALYLCASSLGMGQPSTDTQYFGPGTRLTVL.

The chain combines TRBV9 with TRBJ2-5; 11 positions agree with TRBD2. The CDR3 is 18 residues long. CDR1 SGDLS and CDR2 YYNGEE come from the germline V gene. Trimming at V came to 0 bases and at J to 2 bases, leaving 9 bases not matched to a gene. CDR3 sequence: CASSVGIAGGPGQETQYF. In DNA form, the CDR3 reads TGTGCCAGCAGCGTAGGGATAGCGGGGGGGCCGGGACAAGAGACCCAGTACTTC.

This chain links TRBV7-9 with TRBJ2-3, with TRBD2 matching 12 bases. The length of the CDR3 is 17 residues. Germline V gene sequence: CDR1 SEHNR, CDR2 FQNEAQ (reference sequence). V shed 1 base and J 3 bases; nucleotides not matched to a gene: 5. The CDR3 region has the DNA TGTGCCAGCAGCTTAGGACTAGCGGGGGCGATTACAGATACGCAGTATTTT. This encodes CASSLGLAGAITDTQYF.

A single count supports this clone. This chain links TRBV7-2 with TRBJ1-2, with 9 bases aligning to TRBD1. V was pared by 3 bases and J by 6 bases, with 5 bases of the junction left unmatched. CDR1 and CDR2 (germline): SGHTA, FQGNSA. The CDR3 covers 14 residues. The CDR3 DNA reads as TGTGCCAGCAGCTTTGTCGGGACAGGGAATGGCTACACCTTC. It specifies CASSFVGTGNGYTF.

The chain uses TRBV15 and TRBJ2-1; D call uncertain. The V end lost 0 bases, the J end lost 7 bases, and 7 bases lay between the germline ends. CDR1 and CDR2 (germline): LNHNV, YYDKDF (reference sequence). The CDR3 runs to 13 residues. The CDR3 is CATSRDDRNEQFF. The CDR3, as DNA: TGTGCCACCAGCAGAGATGATCGGAATGAGCAGTTCTTC.

This chain uses TRBV19 with TRBJ2-7, with D tentatively TRBD1 (6 bases). CDR3 length: 15 residues. V was pared by 3 bases and J by 0 bases, with 12 bases between. Germline CDR1 is LNHDA and CDR2 is SQIVND (reference sequence). This CDR3 reads CASSMGASSSYEQYF. In DNA, the CDR3 is TGTGCCAGTAGTATGGGGGCCAGTAGCTCCTACGAGCAGTACTTC. The variable domain in full, with the rest retrieved from reference TRBV19 and TRBJ2-7, is DGGITQSPKYLFRKEGQNVTLSCEQNLNHDAMYWYRQDPGQGLRLIYYSQIVNDFQKGDIAEGYSVSREKKESFPLTVTSAQKNPTAFYLCASSMGASSSYEQYFGPGTRLTVT.

The CDR3 DNA reads TGTGCCAGCAGTGACAGGGGGCGCCAGGTGATGAACACTGAAGCTTTCTTT. Its protein product is CASSDRGRQVMNTEAFF. V and J are TRBV6-1 and TRBJ1-1, with 8 bases lining up with TRBD1. V trimming: 3 bases; J trimming: 0 bases; junction bases outside the gene matches: 9. Germline V gives CDR1 MNHNS, CDR2 SASEGT. This CDR3 contains 17 residues.

The CDR3 is CASQVQADYEQYF. CDR3 in DNA: TGTGCCAGCCAGGTACAGGCCGACTACGAGCAGTACTTC. This chain connects TRBV6-1 to TRBJ2-7, with TRBD1 as a possible D gene (5 bases). The CDR3 extends over 13 amino acids. V lost 8 bases, J lost 3 bases, and 14 bases lay in between. Germline CDR1 and CDR2: MNHNS and SASEGT.

This clone was detected once. This chain links TRBV6-5 with TRBJ1-6, with TRBD1 as a possible D gene (5 bases). Per the germline V gene, CDR1 is MNHEY and CDR2 is SVGAGI. The CDR3 covers 14 residues. Deletions cut 6 bases from V and 7 bases from J, with 13 bases between. CDR3 in amino acids: CASSRDRTNSPLHF. The DNA of the CDR3 is TGTGCCAGCAGCCGCGACAGAACAAATTCACCCCTCCACTTT.

The rearrangement uses TRBV4-3 and TRBJ1-1; unclear D gene. Germline loops: CDR1 LGHNA, CDR2 YSLEER. V shed 5 bases and J shed 2 bases, with 15 bases lying between them. The CDR3 is 15 amino acids. CDR3 loop: CASSVVRDTNTEAFF. As DNA, the CDR3 is TGCGCCAGCAGCGTGGTCCGGGATACTAACACTGAAGCTTTCTTT.

The chain couples TRBV28 to TRBJ1-1; D is unresolved. V was clipped by 4 bases and J by 1 base, with 13 bases between them. Germline loops: CDR1 MDHEN, CDR2 SYDVKM. The CDR3 is 15 amino acids. DNA for the CDR3: TGTGCCAGCAGTTCTGCGGGGTCGGGGAACACTGAAGCTTTCTTT. This codes for CASSSAGSGNTEAFF.

This clone was seen only a few times. V usage is TRBV2 and J usage is TRBJ1-6, with 7 bases lining up with TRBD1. This CDR3 region has 15 residues. Germline loops: CDR1 SNHLY, CDR2 FYNNEI. The V and J ends lost 0 bases and 6 bases, in that order; junction bases with no gene match: 2. Here the CDR3 reads CASSEAGTVNSPLHF. The CDR3 coding sequence is TGTGCCAGCAGTGAAGCCGGGACAGTTAATTCACCCCTCCACTTT.

The chain carries TRBV5-1 and TRBJ1-6, with a tentative D call TRBD1 (5 bases). V shed 4 bases and J shed 9 bases, with 17 bases lying between them. Germline assignment: CDR1 SGHRS and CDR2 YFSETQ. This CDR3 has 15 residues. This CDR3 is CASSLQTKGFSPLHF. The CDR3 DNA sequence: TGCGCCAGCAGCCTTCAAACTAAGGGGTTTTCACCCCTCCACTTT.

J is TRBJ2-7 and V is TRBV27; 11 bases line up with TRBD1. The length of the CDR3 is 14 residues. Germline CDR1 reads MNHEY; CDR2 reads SMNVEV (reference sequence). The J segment lost 3 bases and the V segment lost 4 bases, leaving 2 bases of the junction unmatched. The DNA of the CDR3 is TGTGCCAGCAGTTCCGGGACAGGGGGCTACGAGCAGTACTTC. It specifies CASSSGTGGYEQYF.

The chain joins TRBV19 to TRBJ1-1; 8 nucleotides align to TRBD1. CDR3 size: 13 residues. With V trimmed by 2 bases and J by 6 bases, 2 bases remained unmatched. In germline, CDR1 is LNHDA, CDR2 SQIVND (reference sequence). The CDR3 bases are TGTGCCAGTAGTATACCAGGGGGCTCTGAAGCTTTCTTT. Encoded protein: CASSIPGGSEAFF.

The chain carries TRBV7-2 and TRBJ1-3; D is unclear. The germline gives CDR1 SGHTA, CDR2 FQGNSA. This CDR3 region has 14 residues. Trimming stripped 3 bases from V and 2 bases from J, with 8 bases between. The CDR3 sequence is CASSFVSTGNTIYF. The DNA of the CDR3 is TGTGCCAGCAGCTTTGTATCTACTGGAAACACCATATATTTT.